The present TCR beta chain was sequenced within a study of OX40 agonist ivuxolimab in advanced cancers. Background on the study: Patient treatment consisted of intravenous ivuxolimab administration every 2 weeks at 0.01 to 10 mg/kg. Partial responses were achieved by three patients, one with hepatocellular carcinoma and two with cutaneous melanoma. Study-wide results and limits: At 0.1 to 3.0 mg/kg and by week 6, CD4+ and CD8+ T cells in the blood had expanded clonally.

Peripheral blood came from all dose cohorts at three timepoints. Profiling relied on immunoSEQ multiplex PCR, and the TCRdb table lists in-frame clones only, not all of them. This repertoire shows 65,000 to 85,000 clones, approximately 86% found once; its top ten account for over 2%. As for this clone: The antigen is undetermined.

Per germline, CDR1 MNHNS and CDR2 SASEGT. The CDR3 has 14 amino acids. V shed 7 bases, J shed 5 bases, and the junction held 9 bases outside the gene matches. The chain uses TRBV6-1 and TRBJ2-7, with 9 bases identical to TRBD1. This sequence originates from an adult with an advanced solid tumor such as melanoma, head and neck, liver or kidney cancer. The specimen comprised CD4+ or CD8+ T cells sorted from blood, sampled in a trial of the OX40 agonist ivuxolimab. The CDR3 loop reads CASKGTGRTDEQYF. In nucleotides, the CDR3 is TGTGCCAGCAAGGGGACAGGGAGGACAGACGAGCAGTACTTC.